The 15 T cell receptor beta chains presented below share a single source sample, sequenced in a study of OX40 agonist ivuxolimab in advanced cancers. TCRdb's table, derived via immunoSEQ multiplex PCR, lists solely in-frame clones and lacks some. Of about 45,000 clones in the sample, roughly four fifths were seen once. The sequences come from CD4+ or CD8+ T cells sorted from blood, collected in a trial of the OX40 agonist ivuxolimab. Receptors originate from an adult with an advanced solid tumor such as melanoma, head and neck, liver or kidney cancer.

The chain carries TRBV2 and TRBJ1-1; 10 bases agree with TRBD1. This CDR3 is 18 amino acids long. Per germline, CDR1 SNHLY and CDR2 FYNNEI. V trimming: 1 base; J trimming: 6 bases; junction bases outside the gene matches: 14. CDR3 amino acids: CASSEGRPGTGVFAEAFF. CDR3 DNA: TGTGCCAGCAGTGAAGGTCGACCCGGGACAGGGGTCTTCGCTGAAGCTTTCTTT.

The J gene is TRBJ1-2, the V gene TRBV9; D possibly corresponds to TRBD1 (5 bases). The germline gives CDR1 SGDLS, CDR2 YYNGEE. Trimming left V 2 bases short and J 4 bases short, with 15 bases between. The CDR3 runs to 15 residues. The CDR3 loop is CASSVNGGEIYGYTF. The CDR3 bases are TGTGCCAGCAGCGTGAATGGGGGGGAAATCTATGGCTACACCTTC.

This chain's CDR3 is CASSRTRVGQGYNEQFF. The CDR3 bases are TGTGCCAGCAGTCGCACTCGGGTTGGACAGGGCTACAATGAGCAGTTCTTC. The rearrangement links TRBV25-1 to TRBJ2-1; 8 nucleotides align to TRBD1. V shed 5 bases, J shed 3 bases, and the junction held 12 bases outside the gene matches. Germline V gene sequence: CDR1 MGHDK, CDR2 SYGVNS. The CDR3 covers 17 residues.

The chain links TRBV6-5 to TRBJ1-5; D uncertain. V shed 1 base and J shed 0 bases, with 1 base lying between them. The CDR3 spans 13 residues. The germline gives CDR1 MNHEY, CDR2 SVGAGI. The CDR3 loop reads CASSYFSNQPQHF. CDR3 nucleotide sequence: TGTGCCAGCAGTTACTTTAGCAATCAGCCCCAGCATTTT.

This CDR3 is CASSLTPPGEQYF. For the CDR3, the DNA is TGTGCCAGCAGTTTGACCCCCCCGGGAGAGCAGTACTTC. This chain joins TRBV6-6 and TRBJ2-7, with D perhaps matching TRBD2 (5 bases). Between the trimmed V and J ends, which lost 4 bases and 7 bases, there was a span of 14 bases. Germline V gene data show CDR1 as MNHNY and CDR2 as SVGAGI (reference sequence). This CDR3 contains 13 residues.

The CDR3 protein is CASSIEGLGQTTRGSNQPQHF. In DNA, the CDR3 is TGTGCCAGTAGTATAGAAGGGTTGGGACAGACTACGAGAGGTAGCAATCAGCCCCAGCATTTT. The chain is built from TRBV19 and TRBJ1-5, with 7 bases that match TRBD1. The trim removed 0 bases at V and 0 bases at J, leaving 17 bases unmatched. Per the germline V gene, CDR1 is LNHDA and CDR2 is SQIVND (reference sequence). CDR3 length: 21 amino acids.

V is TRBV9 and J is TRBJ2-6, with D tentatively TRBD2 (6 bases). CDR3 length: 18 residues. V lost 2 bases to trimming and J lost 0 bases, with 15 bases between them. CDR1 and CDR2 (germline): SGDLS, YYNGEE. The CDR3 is CASSVSKLGGSGANVLTF. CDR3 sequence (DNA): TGTGCCAGCAGCGTCAGCAAATTGGGGGGCTCTGGGGCCAACGTCCTGACTTTC.

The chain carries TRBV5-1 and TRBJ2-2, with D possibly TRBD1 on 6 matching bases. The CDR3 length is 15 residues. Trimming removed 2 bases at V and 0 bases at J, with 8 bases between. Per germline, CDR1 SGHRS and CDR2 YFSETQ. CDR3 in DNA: TGCGCCAGCAGCTTACAGGGACCGAACACCGGGGAGCTGTTTTTT. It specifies CASSLQGPNTGELFF.

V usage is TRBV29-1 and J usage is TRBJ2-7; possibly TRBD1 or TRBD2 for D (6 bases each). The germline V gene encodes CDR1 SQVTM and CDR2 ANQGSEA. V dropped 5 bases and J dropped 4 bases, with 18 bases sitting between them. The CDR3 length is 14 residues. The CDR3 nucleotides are TGCAGCGTTCACAATGGGGGGCGATTGTACGAGCAGTACTTC. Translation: CSVHNGGRLYEQYF.

CDR3 loop: CASSLGQGEVSYNEQFF. As DNA, the CDR3 is TGCGCCAGCAGCTTGGGACAGGGGGAAGTGTCCTACAATGAGCAGTTCTTC. This sequence joins TRBV5-1 and TRBJ2-1; TRBD1 matches 9 bases. With 0 bases clipped from V and 1 base from J, the junction kept 5 bases outside the gene matches. CDR1 is SGHRS and CDR2 is YFSETQ in the germline V gene. This CDR3 is built from 17 residues.

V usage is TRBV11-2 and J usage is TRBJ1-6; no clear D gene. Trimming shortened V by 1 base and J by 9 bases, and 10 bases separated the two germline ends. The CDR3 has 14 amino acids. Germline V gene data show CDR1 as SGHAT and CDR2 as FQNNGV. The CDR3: CASSLGPGFSPLHF. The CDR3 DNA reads TGTGCCAGCAGCTTAGGGCCCGGGTTTTCACCCCTCCACTTT.

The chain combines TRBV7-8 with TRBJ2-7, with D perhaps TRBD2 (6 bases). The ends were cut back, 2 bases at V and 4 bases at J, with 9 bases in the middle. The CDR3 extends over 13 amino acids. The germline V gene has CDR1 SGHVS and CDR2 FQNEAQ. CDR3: CASSLTSSYEQYF. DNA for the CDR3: TGTGCCAGCAGCTTAACTAGCTCGTACGAGCAGTACTTC.

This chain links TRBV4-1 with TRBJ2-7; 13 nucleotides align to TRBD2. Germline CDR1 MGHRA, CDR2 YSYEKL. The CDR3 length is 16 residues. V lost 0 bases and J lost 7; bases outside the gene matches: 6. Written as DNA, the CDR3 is TGCGCCAGCAGCCAAGAGCTTCCGGGACTAGCGGGGGAGCAGTACTTC. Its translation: CASSQELPGLAGEQYF.

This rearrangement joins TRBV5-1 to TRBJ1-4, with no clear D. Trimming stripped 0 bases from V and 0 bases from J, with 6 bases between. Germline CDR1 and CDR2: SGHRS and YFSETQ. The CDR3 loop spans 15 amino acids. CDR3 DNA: TGCGCCAGCAGCTTGGCCGGGACAACTAATGAAAAACTGTTTTTT. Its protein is CASSLAGTTNEKLFF.

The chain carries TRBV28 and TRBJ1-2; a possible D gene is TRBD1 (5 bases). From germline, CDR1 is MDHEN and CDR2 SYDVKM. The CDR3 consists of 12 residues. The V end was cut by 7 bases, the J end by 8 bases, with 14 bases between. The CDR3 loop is CASTDSPRGYTF. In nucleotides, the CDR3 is TGTGCCAGCACCGACAGTCCTCGGGGCTACACCTTC.